This T cell receptor beta chain was identified during a study of blood T cells in healthy people across ages. Broader study findings: Because sorting was not performed, PBMCs prevented conclusive naive versus antigen-experienced comparison. Long-lived donors carried more naive CD4+ cells and greater diversity than aged donors.

Then a second PCR, running about 6 to 12 cycles, was carried out with a sample-barcoded 5' primer and a J-beta primer mix. MiXCR was run by TCRdb on the 5' RACE reads, yielding one entry per CDR3 protein. The table lists 550,000 to 800,000 distinct CDR3 sequences, over 20% of them singletons. Notes on this clonotype: Its antigen is undetermined.

The germline V gene encodes CDR1 SGHDT and CDR2 YYEEEE. V was cut by 0 bases and J by 4 bases, with 2 bases left in between. The CDR3 length is 12 residues. The J gene is TRBJ1-5, the V gene TRBV5-6; D gene uncertain. The TCR was taken from a man in his sixties or seventies in good health. The sample taken for sequencing was blood. The DNA of the CDR3 is TGTGCCAGCAGCTTGGTAAATCAGCCCCAGCATTTT. Translating it yields CASSLVNQPQHF.